One sample yielded the 21 T cell receptor beta chains listed below, sequenced in a study of CD8+ T cells in alopecia areata. Extracted from the samples, RNA was reverse transcribed into cDNA to serve as the sequencing template. TCRdb's copy holds only in-frame clones and misses some; the assay was immunoSEQ multiplex PCR. The data contain around 150,000 clones, 50% to 60% of them seen just once; the ten biggest clones take up more than 4.5%. The sequenced material came from CD4+ T cells sorted from blood. The receptors shown here come from a human donor in good health.

This clone appeared a few times. V is TRBV28 and J is TRBJ2-7; 7 nucleotides line up with TRBD1. The germline gives CDR1 MDHEN, CDR2 SYDVKM. The CDR3 spans 16 residues. J gave up 2 bases and V 4 bases, and 11 bases lay outside the gene matches. CDR3 in amino acids: CASSSLGLQGAYEQYF. In DNA, the CDR3 is TGTGCCAGCAGTTCCCTTGGGTTGCAGGGGGCCTACGAGCAGTACTTC.

The chain uses TRBV7-9 and TRBJ2-2; D uncertain. The CDR3 runs to 18 residues. Germline V lookup: CDR1 SEHNR, CDR2 FQNEAQ (reference sequence). Trimming stripped 0 bases from V and 0 bases from J, with 14 bases between. The CDR3 sequence: CASSLARGSGTNTGELFF. Here the CDR3 DNA reads TGTGCCAGCAGCTTAGCCCGTGGCAGTGGGACGAACACCGGGGAGCTGTTTTTT.

In its sample, this clone was seen once. CDR3 sequence reads: CAWIGHREAFF. DNA of the CDR3: TGTGCCTGGATAGGACATAGGGAAGCTTTCTTT. The chain has TRBV30 and TRBJ1-1; D might be TRBD1 (5 bases). The germline V and J ends were trimmed by 4 bases and 8 bases, with 11 bases remaining between them. This CDR3 has 11 amino acids. Germline V lookup: CDR1 GTSNPN, CDR2 SVGIG (reference sequence).

This clone was recorded a few times. The genes are TRBV6-5 and TRBJ2-5; the match to TRBD1 covers 7 bases. Trimming cost V 2 bases and J 1 base; bases outside gene matches: 7. Germline V gives CDR1 MNHEY, CDR2 SVGAGI. CDR3 length: 16 residues. DNA of the CDR3: TGTGCCAGCAGTTACGTCGGTGGACAGGCCCAAGAGACCCAGTACTTC. Amino acids: CASSYVGGQAQETQYF.

J is TRBJ2-3 and V is TRBV27; D ambiguous. Germline V CDR1 and CDR2: MNHEY, SMNVEV (reference sequence). V lost 4 bases and J lost 2, with 4 bases in between. This CDR3 contains 12 residues. CDR3 in amino acids: CASSSPTDTQYF. CDR3 DNA sequence: TGTGCCAGCAGTTCTCCCACAGATACGCAGTATTTT.

The gene calls are TRBV25-1 and TRBJ2-5; no definite D call. Germline values: CDR1 MGHDK, CDR2 SYGVNS. The CDR3 spans 14 residues. V gave up 1 base and J gave up 2 bases, with 8 bases separating them. DNA for the CDR3: TGTGCCAGCAGTGAATTCTGGGGTCAAGAGACCCAGTACTTC. Translated, it gives CASSEFWGQETQYF.

This clone has just a few counts. The chain has TRBV5-1 and TRBJ2-7; D is possibly TRBD2 (5 bases). V was cut by 4 bases and J by 3 bases, with 14 bases left in between. This CDR3 has 14 amino acids. Germline V lookup: CDR1 SGHRS, CDR2 YFSETQ. For the CDR3, the DNA is TGCGCCAGCAGCGGCGGGCCGGACCTCTACGAGCAGTACTTC. Translated, it gives CASSGGPDLYEQYF.

The table lists this clone with a few counts. The gene calls are TRBV6-5 and TRBJ1-4; no clear D. V was clipped by 3 bases and J by 8 bases, with 7 bases between them. Germline lookup yields CDR1 MNHEY and CDR2 SVGAGI. This CDR3 region has 12 residues. The CDR3 DNA reads as TGTGCCAGCAGTTATTCGGGGGAAAAACTGTTTTTT. Amino acid sequence: CASSYSGEKLFF.

The rearrangement uses TRBV9 and TRBJ1-2, with D possibly TRBD1 on 5 matching bases. CDR1 and CDR2 from the germline V gene are SGDLS and YYNGEE. The CDR3 is 14 amino acids. With 0 bases removed from V and 8 bases from J, the gap between germline ends came to 14 bases. For the CDR3, the DNA is TGTGCCAGCAGCGTAGGGCGGCCGGGGGAGGGCTACACCTTC. As protein: CASSVGRPGEGYTF.

The rearrangement joins TRBV5-4 to TRBJ2-6; perhaps TRBD2 as D (5 bases). This CDR3 has 13 amino acids. From germline, CDR1 is SGHNT and CDR2 YYREEE (reference sequence). The V end was cut by 4 bases, the J end by 4 bases, with 6 bases between. The CDR3 is CASSPGGANVLTF. CDR3 bases: TGTGCCAGCAGCCCGGGGGGGGCCAACGTCCTGACTTTC.

This CDR3 is CASSVAPERLDTQYF. In nucleotides, the CDR3 is TGTGCCAGCAGCGTAGCTCCGGAGAGGTTAGATACGCAGTATTTT. This chain joins TRBV9 and TRBJ2-3; D is uncertain. V lost 0 bases and J lost 5, with 13 bases in between. Germline CDR1 and CDR2: SGDLS and YYNGEE. The length of the CDR3 is 15 residues. Looking up the rest from reference TRBV9 and TRBJ2-3 gives the full variable domain: DSGVTQTPKHLITATGQRVTLRCSPRSGDLSVYWYQQSLDQGLQFLIQYYNGEERAKGNILERFSAQQFPDLHSELNLSSLELGDSALYFCASSVAPERLDTQYFGPGTRLTVL.

V gene TRBV5-4 combines with J gene TRBJ2-7; D gene uncertain. The germline V gene encodes CDR1 SGHNT and CDR2 YYREEE (reference sequence). The CDR3 loop spans 15 amino acids. V dropped 4 bases and J dropped 4 bases, with 18 bases sitting between them. CDR3 DNA sequence: TGTGCCAGCAGCCCCACGGCTGGGAAAAGTTACGAGCAGTACTTC. Protein: CASSPTAGKSYEQYF. Full variable domain (missing parts from reference TRBV5-4 and TRBJ2-7): ETGVTQSPTHLIKTRGQQVTLRCSSQSGHNTVSWYQQALGQGPQFIFQYYREEENGRGNFPPRFSGLQFPNYSSELNVNALELDDSALYLCASSPTAGKSYEQYFGPGTRLTVT.

The J gene is TRBJ2-4, the V gene TRBV27; tentatively, D is TRBD1 or TRBD2 (5 bases each). The germline V and J ends were trimmed by 3 bases and 7 bases, with 13 bases remaining between them. CDR1 and CDR2 (germline): MNHEY, SMNVEV (reference sequence). The CDR3 has 14 amino acids. CDR3 loop: CASSFGDPANIQYF. CDR3 sequence (DNA): TGTGCCAGCAGTTTTGGGGACCCGGCGAACATTCAGTACTTC.

The rearrangement joins TRBV30 to TRBJ1-2, with no clear D. Trimming shortened V by 3 bases and J by 4 bases, and 9 bases separated the two germline ends. CDR3 length: 12 residues. CDR1 is GTSNPN and CDR2 is SVGIG in the germline V gene (reference sequence). CDR3 DNA sequence: TGTGCCTGGAGAGGGAGTGTCTATGGCTACACCTTC. It is translated as CAWRGSVYGYTF.

The V and J genes are TRBV7-9 and TRBJ2-6; D ambiguous. The CDR3 consists of 15 residues. The V gene lost 5 bases and the J gene lost 2 bases, with 10 bases spanning the gap. Germline V CDR1 and CDR2: SEHNR, FQNEAQ (reference sequence). CDR3 bases: TGTGCCAGCAGCCAAAAAGCAGCTGGGGCCAACGTCCTGACTTTC. This codes for CASSQKAAGANVLTF.

This clone has only a few counts. This sequence joins TRBV7-2 and TRBJ1-2, with D possibly TRBD1 on 5 matching bases. The V gene lost 4 bases and the J gene lost 4 bases, with 13 bases spanning the gap. Per germline, CDR1 SGHTA and CDR2 FQGNSA. The CDR3 contains 14 residues. CDR3 sequence: CASSSQTVTYGYTF. The CDR3 coding sequence is TGTGCCAGCAGCTCTCAGACAGTCACCTATGGCTACACCTTC. The full variable domain, its missing parts supplied by reference TRBV7-2 and TRBJ1-2, is GAGVSQSPSNKVTEKGKDVELRCDPISGHTALYWYRQSLGQGLEFLIYFQGNSAPDKSGLPSDRFSAERTGGSVSTLTIQRTQQEDSAVYLCASSSQTVTYGYTFGSGTRLTVV.

This clone was recorded only once. This rearrangement joins TRBV4-1 to TRBJ2-5; D gene uncertain. This CDR3 region has 12 residues. Trimming shortened V by 3 bases and J by 5 bases, and 7 bases separated the two germline ends. The V gene's germline CDR1 is MGHRA and CDR2 YSYEKL. The CDR3 loop is CASSHPGETQYF. Written as DNA, the CDR3 is TGCGCCAGCAGCCACCCTGGGGAGACCCAGTACTTC.

A few counts support this clone. This sequence joins TRBV5-4 and TRBJ2-1; 8 bases map to TRBD2. With 0 bases clipped from V and 4 bases from J, the junction kept 3 bases outside the gene matches. This CDR3 contains 15 residues. Germline CDR1 is SGHNT and CDR2 is YYREEE (reference sequence). The CDR3 DNA follows: TGTGCCAGCAGCTTGGGCGGGACTAGGTACAATGAGCAGTTCTTC. Protein: CASSLGGTRYNEQFF.

This clone was counted at least ten times. V is TRBV28 and J is TRBJ1-4; TRBD1 might be the D (6 bases). V dropped 9 bases and J dropped 0 bases, with 11 bases sitting between them. The CDR3 spans 14 residues. Germline CDR1 reads MDHEN; CDR2 reads SYDVKM. The CDR3 region is CARGGPATNEKLFF. CDR3 sequence (DNA): TGTGCCAGAGGGGGACCTGCAACTAATGAAAAACTGTTTTTT.

This clone came up once. The chain links TRBV29-1 to TRBJ1-1; D gene unclear. Germline CDR1 and CDR2: SQVTM and ANQGSEA. The V end was cut by 5 bases, the J end by 5 bases, with 15 bases between. The CDR3 sequence is 13 residues long. Written as DNA, the CDR3 is TGCAGCGTTTCTGGTAAACTTTGGACTGAAGCTTTCTTT. Its translation is CSVSGKLWTEAFF.

This chain connects TRBV5-4 to TRBJ2-5; TRBD1 or TRBD2 may be the D gene (6 bases each). Germline V gives CDR1 SGHNT, CDR2 YYREEE (reference sequence). Trimming removed 2 bases from V and 1 base from J, with 12 bases in between. The CDR3 runs to 15 residues. CDR3 sequence reads: CASSFGGAVQETQYF. CDR3 DNA sequence: TGTGCCAGCAGCTTCGGGGGCGCGGTCCAAGAGACCCAGTACTTC.